The 8 T cell receptor beta chains in this list originate from one sample, sequenced in a study of OX40 agonist ivuxolimab in advanced cancers. Method: immunoSEQ multiplex PCR; TCRdb's copy keeps in-frame clones and lacks some. Altogether 83,000 or so clones are present, roughly 85% being singletons, with the ten largest covering approximately 2%. The sequencing here drew on CD4+ or CD8+ T cells sorted from blood, taken in a trial of the OX40 agonist ivuxolimab. These receptors were taken from an adult with an advanced solid tumor such as melanoma, head and neck, liver or kidney cancer.

The chain couples TRBV19 to TRBJ1-1; maybe TRBD1 (5 bases). The length of the CDR3 is 14 residues. Germline V lookup: CDR1 LNHDA, CDR2 SQIVND (reference sequence). Trimming stripped 4 bases from V and 0 bases from J, with 9 bases between. The CDR3 sequence is CASSRDGMNTEAFF. DNA of the CDR3: TGTGCCAGTAGTAGGGACGGGATGAACACTGAAGCTTTCTTT. Supplemented by reference TRBV19 and TRBJ1-1, the full variable domain reads DGGITQSPKYLFRKEGQNVTLSCEQNLNHDAMYWYRQDPGQGLRLIYYSQIVNDFQKGDIAEGYSVSREKKESFPLTVTSAQKNPTAFYLCASSRDGMNTEAFFGQGTRLTVV.

J is TRBJ2-2 and V is TRBV18; D could derive from TRBD1 or TRBD2 (5 bases each). The V and J ends lost 3 bases and 5 bases respectively, with 16 bases between them. Germline V gene lookup returns CDR1 KGHSH and CDR2 LQKENI. The CDR3 is 16 amino acids. As DNA, the CDR3 is TGTGCCAGCTCACCGCGCGGAACAGGAGGAACCGGGGAGCTGTTTTTT. Its translation is CASSPRGTGGTGELFF.

The gene calls are TRBV7-2 and TRBJ1-5; D not certain. Trimming took off 3 bases at V and 4 bases at J, with 13 bases between the two ends. Germline CDR1 and CDR2: SGHTA and FQGNSA. CDR3 length: 15 residues. CDR3 protein: CASSLGLGGNQPQHF. In DNA, the CDR3 is TGTGCCAGCAGCTTGGGTCTTGGCGGGAATCAGCCCCAGCATTTT.

Here the CDR3 reads CASSMLGLGMNTEAFF. DNA for the CDR3: TGTGCCAGTAGTATGTTGGGACTAGGGATGAACACTGAAGCTTTCTTT. The chain combines TRBV19 with TRBJ1-1; D is possibly TRBD1 (5 bases). Trimming left V 3 bases short and J 0 bases short, with 14 bases between. CDR1 and CDR2 (germline): LNHDA, SQIVND (reference sequence). The CDR3 has 16 amino acids.

The chain has TRBV7-3 and TRBJ2-7; 9 bases match TRBD1. From germline, CDR1 is SGHTA and CDR2 FQGTGA. The CDR3 has 17 amino acids. With 4 bases clipped from V and 5 bases from J, the junction kept 15 bases outside the gene matches. The DNA for the CDR3 is TGTGCCAGCAGCTCCAGGGACAGGGAAAAGACACCCCACGAGCAGTACTTC. Its translation is CASSSRDREKTPHEQYF. Using reference TRBV7-3 and TRBJ2-7 for the parts outside the CDR3, the full variable domain is GAGVSQTPSNKVTEKGKYVELRCDPISGHTALYWYRQSLGQGPEFLIYFQGTGAADDSGLPNDRFFAVRPEGSVSTLKIQRTERGDSAVYLCASSSRDREKTPHEQYFGPGTRLTVT.

This chain links TRBV6-1 with TRBJ1-4; TRBD1 matches at 8 bases. The ends lost 4 bases at V and 5 bases at J; junction bases unmatched: 3. This CDR3 is 14 amino acids long. Germline V gene sequence: CDR1 MNHNS, CDR2 SASEGT. The CDR3 nucleotides are TGTGCCAGCAGTGCGACAGGGGAGAATGAAAAACTGTTTTTT. It is translated as CASSATGENEKLFF.

Only one count was recorded for this clone. The V and J genes are TRBV6-6 and TRBJ2-6, with unresolved D. The length of the CDR3 is 13 residues. The germline V and J ends were trimmed by 10 bases and 4 bases, with 11 bases remaining between them. Germline V gene lookup returns CDR1 MNHNY and CDR2 SVGAGI (reference sequence). CDR3 region: CATWGAGANVLTF. The CDR3 DNA is TGTGCCACCTGGGGTGCGGGGGCCAACGTCCTGACTTTC.

The chain is built from TRBV4-1 and TRBJ1-4; D perhaps matches TRBD1 (5 bases). Trimming took off 2 bases at V and 5 bases at J, with 12 bases between the two ends. CDR3 length: 15 amino acids. Germline V gene data show CDR1 as MGHRA and CDR2 as YSYEKL. Here the CDR3 reads CASSQSGTGNEKLFF. CDR3 in DNA: TGCGCCAGCAGCCAATCCGGGACGGGGAATGAAAAACTGTTTTTT.